The present entry profiles one T cell receptor beta chain with its context. Trimming removed 4 bases from V and 6 bases from J; junction bases left unmatched: 5. The CDR3 sequence is 14 residues long. CDR1 is MNHEY, CDR2 SVGAGI, per germline. The sample originates from a study of OX40 agonist ivuxolimab in advanced cancers. About the study: One patient with hepatocellular carcinoma and two with cutaneous melanoma, three in all, had partial responses.

Some clones are missing from TCRdb's copy, which holds only in-frame ones; the method was immunoSEQ multiplex PCR. The profile shows some 41,000 clones, around 92% of them singletons. Autoimmune disease history or systemic immunosuppression led to patients being barred. Sequenced here: CD4+ or CD8+ T cells sorted from blood, sampled in a trial of the OX40 agonist ivuxolimab. V usage is TRBV6-5 and J usage is TRBJ1-2; TRBD1 matches at 10 bases. This clonotype was sampled from an adult with an advanced solid tumor such as melanoma, head and neck, liver or kidney cancer. The CDR3 DNA sequence: TGTGCCAGCAGTTTTTCGGACAGGGGGAATGGCTACACCTTC. It translates to CASSFSDRGNGYTF.